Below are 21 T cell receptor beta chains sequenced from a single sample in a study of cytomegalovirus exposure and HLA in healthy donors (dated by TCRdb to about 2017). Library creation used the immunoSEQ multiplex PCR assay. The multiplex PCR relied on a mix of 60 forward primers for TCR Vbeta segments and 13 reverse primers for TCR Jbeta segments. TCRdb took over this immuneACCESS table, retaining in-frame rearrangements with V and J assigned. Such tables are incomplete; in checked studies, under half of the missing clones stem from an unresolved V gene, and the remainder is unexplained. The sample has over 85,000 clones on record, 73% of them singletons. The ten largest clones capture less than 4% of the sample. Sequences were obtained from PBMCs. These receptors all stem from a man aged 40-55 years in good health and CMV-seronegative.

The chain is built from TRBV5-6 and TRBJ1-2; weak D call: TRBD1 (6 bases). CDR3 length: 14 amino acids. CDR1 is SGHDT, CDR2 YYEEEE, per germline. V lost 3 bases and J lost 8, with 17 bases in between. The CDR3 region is CASSSGANRLGYTF. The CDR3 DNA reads TGTGCCAGCAGCTCAGGGGCCAACAGGCTCGGCTACACCTTC.

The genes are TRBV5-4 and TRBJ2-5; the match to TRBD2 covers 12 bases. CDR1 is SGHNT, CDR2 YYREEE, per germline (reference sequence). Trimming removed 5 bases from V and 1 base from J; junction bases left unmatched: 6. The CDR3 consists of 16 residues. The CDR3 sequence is CASSRGLAGSQETQYF. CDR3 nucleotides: TGTGCCAGCAGTCGAGGACTAGCGGGGTCCCAAGAGACCCAGTACTTC.

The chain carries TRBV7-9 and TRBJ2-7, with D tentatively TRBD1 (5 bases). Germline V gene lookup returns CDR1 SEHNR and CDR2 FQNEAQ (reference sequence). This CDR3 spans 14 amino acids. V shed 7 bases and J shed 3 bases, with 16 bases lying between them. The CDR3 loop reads CASTLGPISYEQYF. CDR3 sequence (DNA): TGTGCCAGCACCCTGGGGCCTATTAGCTACGAGCAGTACTTC.

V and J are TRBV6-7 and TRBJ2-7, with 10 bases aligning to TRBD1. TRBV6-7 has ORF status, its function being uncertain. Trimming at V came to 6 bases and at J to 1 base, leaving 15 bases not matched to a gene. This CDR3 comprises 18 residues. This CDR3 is CASRSPGQGVFWSYEQYF. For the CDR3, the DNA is TGTGCCAGCAGGTCCCCAGGACAGGGGGTTTTTTGGTCCTACGAGCAGTACTTC.

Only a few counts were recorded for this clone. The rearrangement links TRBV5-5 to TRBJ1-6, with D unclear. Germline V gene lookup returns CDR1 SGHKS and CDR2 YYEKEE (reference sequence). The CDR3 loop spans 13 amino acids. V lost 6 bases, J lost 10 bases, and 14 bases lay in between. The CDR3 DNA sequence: TGTGCCAGCACTTTAATTCTGCGCTCACCCCTCCACTTT. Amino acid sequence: CASTLILRSPLHF.

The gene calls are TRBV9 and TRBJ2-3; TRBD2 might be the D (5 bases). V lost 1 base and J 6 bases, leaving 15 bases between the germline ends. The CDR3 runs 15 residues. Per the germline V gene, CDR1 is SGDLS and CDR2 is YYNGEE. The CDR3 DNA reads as TGTGCCAGCAGCGTAAGACGGTGGGAGATGGATACGCAGTATTTT. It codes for CASSVRRWEMDTQYF.

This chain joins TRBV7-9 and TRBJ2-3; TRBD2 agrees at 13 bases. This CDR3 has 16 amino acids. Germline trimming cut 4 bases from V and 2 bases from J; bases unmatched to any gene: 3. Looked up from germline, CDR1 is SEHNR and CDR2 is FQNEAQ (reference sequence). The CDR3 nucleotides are TGTGCCAGCAGCTCCGGACTAGCGGGGGCCACAGATACGCAGTATTTT. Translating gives CASSSGLAGATDTQYF.

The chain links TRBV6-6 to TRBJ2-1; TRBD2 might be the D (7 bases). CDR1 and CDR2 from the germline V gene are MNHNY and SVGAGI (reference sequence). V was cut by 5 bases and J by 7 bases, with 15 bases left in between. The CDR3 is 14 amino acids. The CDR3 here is CASSQTGRANEQFF. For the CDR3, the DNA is TGTGCCAGCAGTCAAACAGGGAGGGCTAATGAGCAGTTCTTC.

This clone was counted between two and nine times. The CDR3 protein is CAWSEEGEQFF. DNA for the CDR3: TGTGCCTGGAGCGAAGAGGGTGAGCAGTTCTTC. The chain links TRBV30 to TRBJ2-1; a possible D gene is TRBD2 (5 bases). The CDR3 covers 11 residues. Germline CDR1 is GTSNPN and CDR2 is SVGIG (reference sequence). Trimming removed 3 bases at V and 9 bases at J, with 9 bases between.

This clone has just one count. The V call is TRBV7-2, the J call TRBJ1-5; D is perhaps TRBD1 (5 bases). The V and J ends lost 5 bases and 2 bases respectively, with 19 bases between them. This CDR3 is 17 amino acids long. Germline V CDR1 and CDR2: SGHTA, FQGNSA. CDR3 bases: TGTGCCAGCAGCCTACCCCGGAGGGGTCTCGGCAATCAGCCCCAGCATTTT. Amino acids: CASSLPRRGLGNQPQHF.

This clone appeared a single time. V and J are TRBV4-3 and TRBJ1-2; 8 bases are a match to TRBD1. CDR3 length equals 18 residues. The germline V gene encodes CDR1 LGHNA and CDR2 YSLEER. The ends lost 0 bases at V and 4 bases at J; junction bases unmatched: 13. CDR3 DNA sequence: TGCGCCAGCAGCCAAGATAGGGGTGCAGGGGGCACCGCCTATGGCTACACCTTC. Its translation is CASSQDRGAGGTAYGYTF.

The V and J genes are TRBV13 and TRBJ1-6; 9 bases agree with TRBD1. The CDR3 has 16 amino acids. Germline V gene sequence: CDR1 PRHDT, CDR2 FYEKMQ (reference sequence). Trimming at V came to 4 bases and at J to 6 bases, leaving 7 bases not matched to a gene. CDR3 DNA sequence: TGTGCCAGCAGCTCCAACAGGGGGCTAGCTAATTCACCCCTCCACTTT. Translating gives CASSSNRGLANSPLHF.

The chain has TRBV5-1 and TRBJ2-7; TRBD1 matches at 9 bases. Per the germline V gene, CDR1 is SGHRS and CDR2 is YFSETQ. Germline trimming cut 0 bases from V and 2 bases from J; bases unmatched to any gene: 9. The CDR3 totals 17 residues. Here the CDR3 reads CASSLVAIRDRAYEQYF. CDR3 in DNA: TGCGCCAGCAGCTTGGTTGCGATCCGGGACAGGGCCTACGAGCAGTACTTC.

The CDR3 DNA reads TGTGCCAGCAGCTTAGTCTCGGGGGTACCCTCTGGGGCCAACGTCCTGACTTTC. This sequence encodes CASSLVSGVPSGANVLTF. The chain employs TRBV7-6 and TRBJ2-6; D possibly corresponds to TRBD2 (6 bases). V was trimmed by 1 base and J by 0 bases, leaving 13 bases between them. CDR3 length: 18 residues. The germline V gene encodes CDR1 SGHVS and CDR2 FNYEAQ.

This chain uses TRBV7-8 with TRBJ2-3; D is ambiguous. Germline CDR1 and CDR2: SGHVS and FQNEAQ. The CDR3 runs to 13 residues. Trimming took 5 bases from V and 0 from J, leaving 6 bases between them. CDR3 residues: CASSSVSTDTQYF. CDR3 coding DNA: TGTGCCAGCAGCAGCGTAAGCACAGATACGCAGTATTTT.

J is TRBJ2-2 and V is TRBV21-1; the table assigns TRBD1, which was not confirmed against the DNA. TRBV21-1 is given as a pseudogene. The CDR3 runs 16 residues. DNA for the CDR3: TGTGCCAGCAGTCACGGACAGGGAGCCAACACCGGGGAGCTGTTTTTT. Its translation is CASSHGQGANTGELFF.

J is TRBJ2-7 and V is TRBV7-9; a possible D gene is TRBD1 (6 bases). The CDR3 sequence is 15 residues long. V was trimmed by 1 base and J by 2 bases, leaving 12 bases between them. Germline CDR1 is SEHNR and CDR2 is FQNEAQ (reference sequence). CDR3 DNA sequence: TGTGCCAGCAGCTTAGTAGGGGGTCCCACCTACGAGCAGTACTTC. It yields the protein CASSLVGGPTYEQYF.

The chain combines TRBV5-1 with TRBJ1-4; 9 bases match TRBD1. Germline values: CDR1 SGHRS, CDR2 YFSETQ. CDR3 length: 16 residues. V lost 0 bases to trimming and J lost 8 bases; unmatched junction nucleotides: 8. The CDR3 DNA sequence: TGCGCCAGCAGCTTGGCCTCCGGGACAGGGTTCGAAAAACTGTTTTTT. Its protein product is CASSLASGTGFEKLFF.

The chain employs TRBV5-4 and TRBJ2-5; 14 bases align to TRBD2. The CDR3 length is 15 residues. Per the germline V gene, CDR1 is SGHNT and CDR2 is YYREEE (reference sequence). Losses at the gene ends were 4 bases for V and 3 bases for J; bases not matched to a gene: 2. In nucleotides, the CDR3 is TGTGCCAGCAGCACGACTAGCGGGGGGGAAGAGACCCAGTACTTC. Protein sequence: CASSTTSGGEETQYF.

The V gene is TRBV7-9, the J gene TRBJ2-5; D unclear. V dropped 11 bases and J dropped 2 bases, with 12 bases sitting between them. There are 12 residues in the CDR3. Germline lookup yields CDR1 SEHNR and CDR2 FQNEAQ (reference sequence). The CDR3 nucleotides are TGTGCCGCCGGTCCTCTTCAAGAGACCCAGTACTTC. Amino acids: CAAGPLQETQYF.

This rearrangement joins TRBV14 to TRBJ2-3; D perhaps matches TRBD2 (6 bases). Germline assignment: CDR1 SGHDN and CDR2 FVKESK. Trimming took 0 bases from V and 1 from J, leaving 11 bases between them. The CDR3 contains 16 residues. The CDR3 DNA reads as TGTGCCAGCAGCCAAGATAGGAGGGCAGGCACAGATACGCAGTATTTT. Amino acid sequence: CASSQDRRAGTDTQYF.